These T cell receptor beta chains were read from a single sample in a study of blood T cell repertoires in COVID-19. The data were produced by immunoSEQ multiplex PCR, yet TCRdb's version contains in-frame clones alone and is incomplete. The sample shows under 250,000 clones, less than 90% of them seen only once. The sample taken for sequencing was peripheral blood. Every receptor here comes from a man aged 60 to 69 with acute or convalescent COVID-19. Each CDR3 is given with its conserved first and last residue. Fields, in order: J gene, D gene, V gene, clone size, CDR3 protein, CDR3 DNA. D genes are given only for firm matches. The size entry is marked missing in some rows and otherwise reads once, few, many or a size class.

>TRBJ2-1|NA|TRBV19|few
CASSQPGLIFNEQFF
TGTGCCAGTAGCCAACCGGGACTGATTTTCAATGAGCAGTTCTTC
>TRBJ2-5|TRBD1|TRBV27|NA
CASSPEDRVGETQYF
TGTGCCAGCAGTCCCGAGGACAGGGTTGGGGAGACCCAGTACTTC
>TRBJ2-7|NA|TRBV5-1|NA
CASTPYSGYEQYF
TGCGCCAGCACCCCCTACTCGGGCTACGAGCAGTACTTC
>TRBJ2-5|TRBD1|TRBV5-4|NA
CASSIPGQQETQYF
TGTGCCAGCAGCATCCCGGGACAGCAAGAGACCCAGTACTTC
>TRBJ2-2|NA|TRBV18|NA
CASSPRSGTNTGELFF
TGTGCCAGCTCACCACGCTCAGGGACGAACACCGGGGAGCTGTTTTTT
>TRBJ1-2|NA|TRBV5-6|NA
CASRRRTGLNGYTF
TGTGCCAGCAGGCGTCGGACGGGGTTGAATGGCTACACCTTC
>TRBJ2-3|TRBD2|TRBV7-3|NA
CASSIHSGRTDTQYF
TGTGCCAGCAGCATCCATAGCGGGAGGACAGATACGCAGTATTTT
>TRBJ2-3|NA|TRBV9|NA
CASSLGQGRLAGDTQYF
TGTGCCAGCAGCTTGGGACAGGGACGACTAGCGGGAGATACGCAGTATTTT
>TRBJ2-7|TRBD2|TRBV11-3|few
CASSLVGASGSEQYF
TGTGCCAGCAGCTTAGTCGGTGCTAGCGGTAGCGAGCAGTACTTC
>TRBJ2-4|NA|TRBV18|NA
CASSPVSSLPLAKNIQYF
TGTGCCAGCTCACCTGTTTCCAGTCTTCCGCTAGCCAAAAACATTCAGTACTTC
>TRBJ1-4|TRBD1|TRBV6-5|NA
CASSPNRQGGEKLFF
TGTGCCAGCAGCCCGAACCGACAGGGAGGCGAAAAACTGTTTTTT
>TRBJ2-7|NA|TRBV9|NA
CASSVALGGSYEQYF
TGTGCCAGCAGCGTAGCCCTTGGGGGGTCCTACGAGCAGTACTTC
>TRBJ1-2|TRBD1|TRBV29-1|NA
CSAGTGGRGGYTF
TGCAGCGCGGGGACAGGGGGAAGAGGTGGCTACACCTTC
>TRBJ1-4|NA|TRBV11-3|NA
CASSSQGVEKLFF
TGTGCCAGCAGCTCGCAGGGCGTCGAAAAACTGTTTTTT
>TRBJ2-3|NA|TRBV27|NA
CASSPRQPTSTDTQYF
TGTGCCAGCAGTCCGAGACAGCCTACTAGCACAGATACGCAGTATTTT
>TRBJ2-3|NA|TRBV30|NA
CAGERYSSTDTQYF
TGTGCCGGAGAGCGGTATTCTAGCACAGATACGCAGTATTTT
>TRBJ2-1|NA|TRBV11-2|NA
CASSLLTAQKIQFF
TGTGCCAGCAGCTTACTGACAGCCCAAAAAATCCAGTTCTTC
>TRBJ2-2|NA|TRBV6-7|NA
CASSFYLGPDTGELFF
TGTGCCAGCAGTTTTTATCTTGGGCCGGACACCGGGGAGCTGTTTTTT
>TRBJ2-7|NA|TRBV12-5|NA
CASGLTSLYEQYF
TGTGCTAGTGGTTTGACTAGCCTTTACGAGCAGTACTTC
>TRBJ2-2|NA|TRBV24-1|NA
CATSARHTGELFF
TGTGCCACCAGTGCGCGGCACACCGGGGAGCTGTTTTTT
>TRBJ2-2|NA|TRBV9|NA
CASSVDPGAITGELFF
TGTGCCAGCAGCGTAGATCCGGGAGCCATTACCGGGGAGCTGTTTTTT
>TRBJ2-7|NA|TRBV4-3|NA
CASSQDGLEQYF
TGCGCCAGCAGCCAAGATGGGCTCGAGCAGTACTTC
>TRBJ1-5|NA|TRBV19|once
CASGGIDSNQPQHF
TGTGCCAGTGGCGGAATAGATAGCAATCAGCCCCAGCATTTT
>TRBJ2-7|TRBD1|TRBV5-6|NA
CASSPDRGRIYEQYF
TGTGCCAGCAGTCCCGACAGGGGGCGCATCTACGAGCAGTACTTC
>TRBJ2-3|NA|TRBV13|NA
CASSVPGGTDTQYF
TGTGCCAGCAGCGTCCCGGGTGGCACAGATACGCAGTATTTT
>TRBJ2-3|TRBD2|TRBV20-1|NA
CSASRRASGPTDTQYF
TGCAGTGCTAGTCGGAGGGCTAGCGGACCCACAGATACGCAGTATTTT
>TRBJ1-4|NA|TRBV5-1|NA
CASSLQGRGEKLFF
TGCGCCAGCAGCTTACAGGGTAGGGGTGAAAAACTGTTTTTT
>TRBJ2-2|TRBD1|TRBV20-1|NA
CSASRGQANTGELFF
TGCAGTGCTAGTCGAGGACAGGCTAACACCGGGGAGCTGTTTTTT
>TRBJ1-4|TRBD1|TRBV11-3|few
CASSLRQGRGEKLFF
TGTGCCAGCAGCCTACGACAGGGCCGGGGGGAAAAACTGTTTTTT
>TRBJ1-3|TRBD1|TRBV6-5|NA
CASSYRQGAFGNTIYF
TGTGCCAGCAGTTACAGGCAGGGGGCGTTCGGAAACACCATATATTTT
>TRBJ1-1|TRBD1|TRBV2|NA
CASSVDRDTEAFF
TGTGCCAGCAGTGTTGACAGGGATACTGAAGCTTTCTTT
>TRBJ2-5|TRBD1|TRBV4-2|once
CASSPRQGASGETQYF
TGTGCCAGCAGCCCCCGACAGGGGGCTAGTGGGGAGACCCAGTACTTC
>TRBJ2-3|TRBD2|TRBV5-1|NA
CASSPHRTSGDTQYF
TGCGCCAGCAGCCCGCACCGGACTAGCGGAGATACGCAGTATTTT
>TRBJ2-7|TRBD2|TRBV25-1|NA
CAIGTSGKDEQYF
TGTGCCATCGGGACTAGCGGGAAAGACGAGCAGTACTTC
>TRBJ2-7|TRBD2|TRBV11-2|NA
CASRKRIAGSYEQYF
TGTGCCAGCAGGAAGAGGATAGCGGGATCCTACGAGCAGTACTTC
>TRBJ2-1|TRBD2|TRBV5-1|NA
CASSVFTSGSYNEQFF
TGCGCCAGCAGCGTGTTCACTAGCGGGAGCTACAATGAGCAGTTCTTC
>TRBJ2-1|TRBD1|TRBV6-5|NA
CASSPLDRVNNEQFF
TGTGCCAGCAGTCCCCTGGACAGGGTCAACAATGAGCAGTTCTTC
>TRBJ2-7|TRBD2|TRBV6-2/TRBV6-3|NA
CASSYSLAGSSYEQYF
TGTGCCAGCAGTTACTCCCTAGCGGGAAGCTCCTACGAGCAGTACTTC
>TRBJ1-2|TRBD1|TRBV5-6|NA
CASSLGTGGLRGYGYTF
TGTGCCAGCAGCCTTGGGACAGGGGGCCTAAGAGGCTATGGCTACACCTTC
>TRBJ2-7|NA|TRBV9|NA
CASSVGNSLGEQYF
TGTGCCAGCAGCGTAGGTAATAGCCTGGGCGAGCAGTACTTC
>TRBJ2-2|TRBD2|TRBV5-8|NA
CASSFVAGTNTGELFF
TGTGCCAGCAGCTTCGTAGCGGGGACGAACACCGGGGAGCTGTTTTTT
>TRBJ2-3|TRBD2|TRBV28|NA
CATRGAGGRDTQYF
TGTGCCACCAGAGGAGCGGGAGGGCGAGATACGCAGTATTTT
>TRBJ1-5|NA|TRBV18|NA
CASSRLDRGLMQPQHF
TGTGCCAGCTCACGACTGGATCGGGGACTTATGCAGCCCCAGCATTTT
>TRBJ2-5|TRBD1|TRBV5-1|NA
CASSPQGAQETQYF
TGCGCCAGCAGCCCTCAGGGGGCGCAAGAGACCCAGTACTTC
>TRBJ1-2|NA|TRBV30|NA
CAWARSGNYGYTF
TGTGCCTGGGCAAGGTCGGGGAACTATGGCTACACCTTC
>TRBJ2-3|TRBD2|TRBV18|NA
CASSPGLAGGLEDTQYF
TGTGCCAGCTCACCCGGACTAGCGGGAGGGCTTGAAGATACGCAGTATTTT
>TRBJ2-7|TRBD2|TRBV5-1|once
CASTPGLAETHWHYEQYF
TGCGCCAGCACCCCGGGACTAGCGGAAACTCACTGGCACTACGAGCAGTACTTC
>TRBJ2-1|NA|TRBV7-3|NA
CASSLVGEVGEQFF
TGTGCCAGCAGCTTAGTGGGAGAGGTCGGTGAGCAGTTCTTC